One sample yielded the 10 T cell receptor beta chains listed below, sequenced in a study of Tregs in tolerant kidney transplant recipients. The nonmyeloablative bone marrow transplants came from related graft donors, with transient mixed chimerism. Clones were sequenced by immunoSEQ multiplex PCR, and TCRdb holds only the in-frame ones, with some missing. The sample includes about 23,000 clones. The material sequenced was CD4+ T cells from blood (PBMCs), taken 6 months after the transplant. These receptors all come from a human patient who received a combined kidney and bone marrow transplant. T cells may partly derive from the graft donor.

Concerning this clone itself: The read finishes 3 residues shy of the CDR3 end, and the germline J gene is used to complete it. The chain carries TRBV18 and TRBJ2-3; no definite D call. Between the trimmed V and J ends, which lost 3 bases and 5 bases, there was a span of 6 bases. The V gene's germline CDR1 is KGHSH and CDR2 LQKENI. This CDR3 comprises 12 residues. The covered CDR3 bases are TGTGCCAGCTCACCCGTTATAGATACG. This codes for CASSPVIDT. The whole CDR3 reads CASSPVIDTQYF.

On this clone itself: The read is 3 residues too short to cover the CDR3 end, so that end is filled in from the germline J gene. The rearrangement uses TRBV7-9 and TRBJ2-7; maybe TRBD1 (6 bases). The V end lost 5 bases, the J end lost 4 bases, and 9 bases lay between the germline ends. CDR1 SEHNR and CDR2 FQNEAQ come from the germline V gene (reference sequence). This CDR3 has 12 amino acids. The CDR3 sequence: CASSLRGYEQYF. The sequenced CDR3 bases are TGTGCCAGCAGCCTCAGGGGTTACGAG.

Note on this clone: Read sequence stops 3 residues before the CDR3 end, and the germline J gene provides the missing end. This chain joins TRBV5-4 and TRBJ2-1; 9 bases map to TRBD2. CDR3 length: 15 residues. The J segment lost 4 bases and the V segment lost 0 bases, leaving 2 bases of the junction unmatched. Germline V gives CDR1 SGHNT, CDR2 YYREEE (reference sequence). The CDR3 DNA, read in part, is TGTGCCAGCAGCTTGGTAGCGGGAGTTTACAATGAG. Translation gives CASSLVAGVYNE. The complete CDR3 reads CASSLVAGVYNEQFF.

A remark on this clone: The sequenced fragment ends 3 residues before the CDR3 boundary, so the rest is inferred from the germline J gene. The chain recombines TRBV20-1 with TRBJ2-1, with 8 bases aligning to TRBD1. The CDR3 has 16 residues. With V trimmed by 1 base and J by 3 bases, 8 bases remained unmatched. Germline-derived CDR1 and CDR2 are DFQATT and SNEGSKA (reference sequence). The covered CDR3 bases are TGCAGTGCTAGAGTCCGACAGGGGACCTTCTACAATGAG. Its protein product is CSARVRQGTFYNE. The CDR3 as a whole reads CSARVRQGTFYNEQFF.

On this clone: The DNA ends 3 residues before the CDR3 does, and the rest of the CDR3 is filled in from the germline J gene. This chain connects TRBV2 to TRBJ2-5; D is uncertain. V lost 7 bases, J lost 1 base, and 10 bases lay in between. The CDR3 runs to 13 residues. Germline V gene lookup returns CDR1 SNHLY and CDR2 FYNNEI. CDR3 sequence reads: CASKGYAQETQYF. The covered CDR3 bases are TGTGCCAGCAAAGGTTATGCCCAAGAGACC.

As regards this clone: The read ends 3 residues early relative to the CDR3; the germline J gene fills the gap. V usage is TRBV5-1 and J usage is TRBJ1-6; 9 bases are shared with TRBD1. Unmatched junction bases numbered 4, after V lost 4 bases and J lost 5 bases. The CDR3 is 15 residues long. Germline CDR1 is SGHRS and CDR2 is YFSETQ. CDR3: CASSPRTGDNSPLHF. The sequenced CDR3 bases are TGCGCCAGCAGCCCCAGGACAGGGGATAATTCACCC.

On this clone itself: Read coverage stops 3 residues before the CDR3 terminus; the germline J gene supplies the remainder. The chain combines TRBV5-6 with TRBJ1-4; 11 nucleotides line up with TRBD1. Germline CDR1 reads SGHDT; CDR2 reads YYEEEE. The CDR3 sequence is 13 residues long. CDR3 DNA, as far as it was read: TGTGCCAGCAGCATAGGGACAGGGGGGAAA. Translation: CASSIGTGGK. The whole CDR3 reads CASSIGTGGKLFF. Variable domain in full (rest from reference TRBV5-6 and TRBJ1-4): DAGVTQSPTHLIKTRGQQVTLRCSPKSGHDTVSWYQQALGQGPQFIFQYYEEEERQRGNFPDRFSGHQFPNYSSELNVNALLLGDSALYLCASSIGTGGKLFFGSGTQLSVL.

Comment on this clone: The CDR3 end is not reached by the read, which stops 3 residues before it; the germline J gene fills it in. J is TRBJ1-6 and V is TRBV27, with D possibly matching TRBD1 (5 bases). The CDR3 totals 12 residues. Per germline, CDR1 MNHEY and CDR2 SMNVEV (reference sequence). Trimming stripped 6 bases from V and 8 bases from J, with 8 bases between. The CDR3 reads CASRRDYSPLHF. Incomplete CDR3 DNA: TGTGCCAGCAGACGGGACTATTCACCC.

Comments on this clone: The read terminates 3 residues before the CDR3 end, so the remaining end is supplied by the germline J gene. The gene calls are TRBV3-1 (or the pseudogene TRBV3-2) and TRBJ1-5, with 8 bases identical to TRBD1. Germline V gene lookup returns CDR1 LGHDT and CDR2 YNNKEL (reference sequence). Germline trimming cut 1 base from V and 4 bases from J; bases unmatched to any gene: 0. This CDR3 has 14 amino acids. Partial CDR3 DNA: TGTGCCAGCAGCCAAGGGACAGGGAATCAGCCC. Translated, it gives CASSQGTGNQP. The whole CDR3 is CASSQGTGNQPQHF.

Concerning this clone itself: The CDR3 goes on 3 residues after the read ends, and that part is filled in from the germline J gene. The chain joins TRBV29-1 to TRBJ1-1, with unresolved D. The CDR3 loop spans 12 amino acids. CDR1 is SQVTM and CDR2 is ANQGSEA in the germline V gene. V lost 6 bases and J 3 bases, leaving 11 bases between the germline ends. The CDR3 DNA, read in part, is TGCAGCGTCTCTTCGAGCGACACTGAA. Its translation: CSVSSSDTE. The full CDR3 reads CSVSSSDTEAFF.